This entry features one T cell receptor (beta chain) sequence. Original data processing: Estimates of nucleated cell counts were drawn from the amplification of reference gene primers. Clones were read by immunoSEQ multiplex PCR, and TCRdb kept only the in-frame ones, dropping some. That table gives V, J and clone size, and the DNA gave D and trimming. The sample includes some 97,000 clones, about nine tenths of them seen just once. This record belongs to a study of blood T cell repertoires in COVID-19. Study background: Researchers got acute and convalescent COVID-19 samples from the United States, Italy and Spain. T cells, B-cell-depleted T cells, or PBMCs provided the cDNA or gDNA that served as material.

The junction had 8 bases not matched to a gene; V was cut back by 6 bases and J by 4 bases. The CDR3 is 15 residues long. Germline V lookup: CDR1 LNHDA, CDR2 SQIVND (reference sequence). The TCR sequence derives from a man between 60 and 75 years old with acute or convalescent COVID-19. The chain has TRBV19 and TRBJ2-3; 9 nucleotides match TRBD2. Sequences were obtained from peripheral blood. In DNA, the CDR3 is TGTGCCAGTAGGGCCCCGGGACTAGCAGCAGATACGCAGTATTTT. Its protein is CASRAPGLAADTQYF.